These 2 T cell receptor beta chains originate from one sample sequenced in a study of technical replicates of blood from several donors. The repertoire was sequenced with immunoSEQ multiplex PCR; TCRdb's copy has only in-frame clones and lacks some. Here the sample spans 45,000 to 60,000 clones, 91% being singletons. Sample: PBMCs. The source of these receptors is a human donor in good health. Some clones in this sample may be carry-over from other donors' samples.

The rearrangement uses TRBV5-4 and TRBJ1-6; no firm D call. V was clipped by 4 bases and J by 2 bases, with 10 bases between them. From germline, CDR1 is SGHNT and CDR2 YYREEE (reference sequence). This CDR3 has 15 residues. DNA of the CDR3: TGTGCCAGCAGCCGGGGAGTTACCTATAATTCACCCCTCCACTTT. Translated: CASSRGVTYNSPLHF.

The chain is built from TRBV6-5 and TRBJ2-5; D is possibly TRBD1 (6 bases). The J call could be wrong; TRBJ2-7 is a better fit for the DNA end. The CDR3 is made up of 11 amino acids. The germline gives CDR1 MNHEY, CDR2 SVGAGI. The CDR3 nucleotides read TGTGCCAGCTGGGACAACTACGAGCAGTACTTC. It specifies CASWDNYEQYF.